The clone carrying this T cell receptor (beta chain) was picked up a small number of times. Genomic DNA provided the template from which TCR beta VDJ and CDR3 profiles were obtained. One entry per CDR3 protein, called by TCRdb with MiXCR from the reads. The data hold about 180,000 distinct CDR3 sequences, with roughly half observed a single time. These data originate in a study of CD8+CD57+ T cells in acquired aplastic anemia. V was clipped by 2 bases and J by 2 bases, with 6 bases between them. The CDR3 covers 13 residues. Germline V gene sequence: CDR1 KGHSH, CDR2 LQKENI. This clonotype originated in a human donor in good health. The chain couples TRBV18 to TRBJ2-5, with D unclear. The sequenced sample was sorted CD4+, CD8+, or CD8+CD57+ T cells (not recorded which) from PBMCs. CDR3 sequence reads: CASSPSQQETQYF. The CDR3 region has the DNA TGTGCCAGCTCACCATCACAGCAAGAGACCCAGTACTTC.